Below are 6 T cell receptor beta chains sequenced from a single sample in a study of cytomegalovirus exposure and HLA in healthy donors. PCR amplification relied on 60 Vbeta primers (plus 13 Jbeta primers). TCRdb's copy holds only in-frame clones and misses some; the assay was immunoSEQ multiplex PCR. This sample contains approximately 38,000 clones. The sample comprised PBMCs. These receptors were obtained from a man aged 30 to 39 in good health and CMV-seronegative.

This rearrangement joins TRBV9 to TRBJ2-3, with 10 positions matching TRBD2. Germline lookup yields CDR1 SGDLS and CDR2 YYNGEE. The CDR3 consists of 14 residues. Trimming at V came to 4 bases and at J to 4 bases, leaving 3 bases not matched to a gene. The CDR3 reads CASSLGLAADTQYF. The CDR3 nucleotides read TGTGCCAGCAGCCTAGGACTAGCGGCAGATACGCAGTATTTT.

The chain combines TRBV14 with TRBJ2-7; D ambiguous. Germline lookup yields CDR1 SGHDN and CDR2 FVKESK. Trimming left V 4 bases short and J 2 bases short, with 6 bases between. This CDR3 region has 12 residues. This CDR3 reads CASSLAAYEQYF. The DNA for the CDR3 is TGTGCCAGCAGCCTCGCAGCCTACGAGCAGTACTTC.

The genes are TRBV4-2 and TRBJ2-1; 8 bases map to TRBD1. This CDR3 spans 15 amino acids. Germline assignment: CDR1 LGHNA and CDR2 YNFKEQ. V trimming: 1 base; J trimming: 5 bases; junction bases outside the gene matches: 4. The CDR3 here is CASSQGNRGDNEQFF. DNA for the CDR3: TGTGCCAGCAGCCAAGGGAACAGGGGGGACAATGAGCAGTTCTTC.

The CDR3 sequence is CASSPVRAGGYF. DNA of the CDR3: TGTGCCAGCTCACCAGTTAGGGCGGGAGGTTACTTC. V is TRBV18 and J is TRBJ2-7; TRBD2 matches 8 bases. V was pared by 2 bases and J by 13 bases, with 7 bases of the junction left unmatched. The CDR3 runs to 12 residues. Germline V lookup: CDR1 KGHSH, CDR2 LQKENI.

CDR3 in DNA: TGTGCCAGCACCCAGGGGGAGGCCTACGAGCAGTACTTC. It specifies CASTQGEAYEQYF. The V and J genes are TRBV6-1 and TRBJ2-7; D is possibly TRBD1 (7 bases). The CDR3 loop spans 13 amino acids. Germline-derived CDR1 and CDR2 are MNHNS and SASEGT. V was pared by 7 bases and J by 2 bases, with 12 bases between.

CDR3 nucleotide sequence: TGCGCCAGCAGCCAAGAGTCGGTATACAATGAGCAGTTCTTC. It is translated as CASSQESVYNEQFF. The chain uses TRBV4-1 and TRBJ2-1, with D hard to call. V lost 0 bases to trimming and J lost 4 bases, with 7 bases between them. Germline assignment: CDR1 MGHRA and CDR2 YSYEKL. The CDR3 spans 14 residues.